This entry lists 7 T cell receptor beta chains sequenced from one sample in a study of blood T cell repertoires in COVID-19. Here immunoSEQ multiplex PCR was the method, and the copy in TCRdb shows in-frame clones only, minus some. The sample contains roughly 56,000 clones, roughly 87% of which appear only once. The sample taken for sequencing was peripheral blood. Source of these receptors: a man aged 50 to 59 with active COVID-19.

The chain combines TRBV1 with TRBJ1-2. TRBV1 is assigned pseudogene status. The CDR3 has 14 amino acids. The CDR3 protein is CTSTPGGGFYGYTF. Written as DNA, the CDR3 is TGCACCAGCACTCCGGGCGGGGGTTTTTATGGCTACACCTTC.

The chain recombines TRBV6-5 with TRBJ1-5; TRBD1 aligns across 10 bases. Germline-derived CDR1 and CDR2 are MNHEY and SVGAGI. V gave up 5 bases and J gave up 7 bases; unmatched junction bases: 8. The CDR3 is 15 amino acids. The CDR3 loop is CASSHGTGEGQPQHF. The CDR3 coding sequence is TGTGCCAGCAGTCACGGGACAGGGGAAGGACAGCCCCAGCATTTT.

The V call is TRBV7-8, the J call TRBJ1-2; no clear D gene. The V end was cut by 1 base, the J end by 4 bases, with 13 bases between. CDR1 SGHVS and CDR2 FQNEAQ come from the germline V gene. CDR3 length: 15 amino acids. CDR3 residues: CASSLDAATGYGYTF. The CDR3 DNA is TGTGCCAGCAGCTTAGATGCAGCGACGGGCTATGGCTACACCTTC.

CDR3 sequence: CASSHGTSDTDTQYF. CDR3 DNA: TGTGCCAGCAGTCACGGGACTAGCGACACAGATACGCAGTATTTT. The rearrangement joins TRBV6-5 to TRBJ2-3; 10 bases are shared with TRBD2. Per the germline V gene, CDR1 is MNHEY and CDR2 is SVGAGI. V gave up 5 bases and J gave up 2 bases; unmatched junction bases: 4. This CDR3 has 15 residues.

The chain recombines TRBV4-2 with TRBJ2-1; D not certain. The CDR3 totals 15 residues. Looked up from germline, CDR1 is LGHNA and CDR2 is YNFKEQ. Trimming cost V 0 bases and J 4 bases, with 10 bases left between them. The CDR3 loop is CASSQDFGGYNEQFF. Written as DNA, the CDR3 is TGTGCCAGCAGCCAAGATTTTGGCGGATACAATGAGCAGTTCTTC.

V is TRBV19 and J is TRBJ1-5; 7 nucleotides line up with TRBD1. Germline CDR1 reads LNHDA; CDR2 reads SQIVND (reference sequence). V lost 1 base and J lost 7; bases outside the gene matches: 10. The CDR3 is 16 residues long. The CDR3 coding sequence is TGTGCCAGTAGTATAGGAGCAGGGGGAAGGTGGCAGCCCCAGCATTTT. It encodes CASSIGAGGRWQPQHF.

The rearrangement uses TRBV7-2 and TRBJ2-1; 10 nucleotides agree with TRBD2. This CDR3 has 15 amino acids. Germline values: CDR1 SGHTA, CDR2 FQGNSA. J lost 13 bases, V lost 4 bases, and 13 bases had no gene match. The chain's CDR3 is CASSYTLAGEVGQFF. CDR3 bases: TGTGCCAGCAGCTATACTCTAGCGGGGGAGGTGGGTCAGTTCTTC.